This T cell receptor (beta chain) originates from a study of blood T cell repertoires in COVID-19. Study at large: In each case, the material was cDNA or gDNA derived from T cells, B-cell-depleted T cells, or PBMCs.

Study processing details: Nucleated cell counts were estimated from reference gene primer amplification. Repertoires were generated with immunoSEQ multiplex PCR, while TCRdb's copy carries only in-frame clones and drops some. V and J calls plus clone size are reproduced from that table; the DNA served to infer D and trimming. In the table there are just over 350,000 clones, roughly 90% of which are singletons. Participants' reported clinical history set cohort assignment. Recovered status applied to Cohort 3 donors who had two consecutive negative PCRs. It also applied to those with clearance or with symptom resolution. This TCR came from a woman aged 25 to 39 who had recovered from COVID-19. Sequenced input: PBMCs or T cells enriched from blood (not recorded which).

The CDR3 sequence is CASSELPGVFGTEAFF. The CDR3 nucleotides read TGTGCCAGCAGTGAATTACCAGGGGTTTTTGGCACTGAAGCTTTCTTT. This rearrangement joins TRBV2 to TRBJ1-1, with D perhaps matching TRBD1 (6 bases). This CDR3 comprises 16 residues. Trimming shortened V by 2 bases and J by 4 bases, and 17 bases separated the two germline ends. CDR1 is SNHLY, CDR2 FYNNEI, per germline.